The 12 T cell receptor beta chains below all came from one sample that was sequenced in a study of blood T cells in healthy people across ages. PCR was performed a second time for roughly 7 to 11 cycles using a sample-barcoded 5' primer and a J-beta primer mix. TCRdb re-analysed the 5' RACE reads in MiXCR, keeping a single row per CDR3 protein. The sample consists of about 1.8 million distinct CDR3 sequences, 49% of them appearing once. Sequenced: blood. These TCRs come from a woman aged 40 to 49 in good health.

This clonotype occurred a few times. This chain connects TRBV27 to TRBJ2-4; D gene ambiguous. The J call is in doubt because the DNA end fits TRBJ2-7 better. The germline gives CDR1 MNHEY, CDR2 SMNVEV (reference sequence). This CDR3 has 15 residues. The CDR3 protein is CASSLFPVRGHEQYF. CDR3 sequence (DNA): TGTGCCAGCAGTTTATTTCCCGTAAGAGGTCACGAGCAGTACTTC.

The V gene is TRBV28, the J gene TRBJ2-3, with D tentatively TRBD2 (6 bases). Germline CDR1 reads MDHEN; CDR2 reads SYDVKM. Trimming left V 6 bases short and J 2 bases short, with 18 bases between. The CDR3 has 16 amino acids. This CDR3 reads CASSGGTPITTDTQYF. For the CDR3, the DNA is TGTGCCAGCAGCGGAGGGACCCCTATTACCACAGATACGCAGTATTTT.

The chain couples TRBV20-1 to TRBJ1-6, with TRBD1 matching over 11 bases. CDR3 size: 16 residues. Germline values: CDR1 DFQATT, CDR2 SNEGSKA (reference sequence). The CDR3, as DNA: TGCAGCGGGAGGACAGGGGGCATCCAGATAGGTTCACCCCTCCACTTT. Translation gives CSGRTGGIQIGSPLHF.

This chain uses TRBV29-1 with TRBJ1-1, with 9 positions matching TRBD1. The germline V gene encodes CDR1 SQVTM and CDR2 ANQGSEA. This CDR3 contains 13 residues. J lost 4 bases, V lost 6 bases, and 6 bases had no gene match. The CDR3 nucleotides read TGCAGCGTGGGGACAGGGAGCTCCACTGAAGCTTTCTTT. It yields the protein CSVGTGSSTEAFF. The entire variable domain, with the rest obtained from reference TRBV29-1 and TRBJ1-1, is as follows: SAVISQKPSRDICQRGTSLTIQCQVDSQVTMMFWYRQQPGQSLTLIATANQGSEATYESGFVIDKFPISRPNLTFSTLTVSNMSPEDSSIYLCSVGTGSSTEAFFGQGTRLTVV.

The chain couples TRBV12-3 or TRBV12-4 to TRBJ2-3, with D unresolved. The germline V and J ends were trimmed by 7 bases and 3 bases, with 17 bases remaining between them. CDR3 length: 15 amino acids. The CDR3 is CASKNQGLATDTQYF. The CDR3 nucleotides are TGTGCCAGCAAAAATCAAGGGCTTGCTACAGATACGCAGTATTTT.

The chain employs TRBV10-2 and TRBJ2-1; TRBD2 matches 9 bases. The junction had 11 bases not matched to a gene; V was cut back by 6 bases and J by 8 bases. The length of the CDR3 is 15 residues. Germline V gene lookup returns CDR1 WSHSY and CDR2 SAAADI. The CDR3 nucleotides are TGCGCCAGCAGAGAGCGGGGGGCCGTGTCGGATGAGCAGTTCTTC. Translating gives CASRERGAVSDEQFF.

V is TRBV11-2 and J is TRBJ2-1; no firm D call. The V gene lost 2 bases and the J gene lost 10 bases, with 6 bases spanning the gap. This CDR3 is built from 11 residues. Germline V lookup: CDR1 SGHAT, CDR2 FQNNGV. The CDR3 DNA sequence: TGTGCCAGCAGCTTACGCCGGGAGCAGTTCTTC. It is translated as CASSLRREQFF.

J is TRBJ2-1 and V is TRBV10-3; D unclear. The CDR3 spans 13 residues. Germline CDR1 and CDR2: ENHRY and SYGVKD. The V gene lost 0 bases and the J gene lost 7 bases, with 7 bases spanning the gap. The CDR3 bases are TGTGCCATCAGTGAGTCCCACGGGAATGAGCAGTTCTTC. It codes for CAISESHGNEQFF.

On this clonotype itself: At one end the junction does not follow the germline gene, possibly because of a read error. The V gene is TRBV27, the J gene TRBJ2-4; no definite D call. The J call may be mistaken, given a closer DNA end match to TRBJ2-7. Per the germline V gene, CDR1 is MNHEY and CDR2 is SMNVEV (reference sequence). This CDR3 has 11 residues. CDR3 residues: CTSHSGYEQYF. The CDR3 DNA reads as TGTACCAGTCACTCGGGCTACGAGCAGTACTTC.

This clonotype was found a few times. This rearrangement joins TRBV19 to TRBJ2-1; TRBD1 agrees at 10 bases. The ends lost 7 bases at V and 7 bases at J; junction bases unmatched: 10. The CDR3 runs to 15 residues. The germline gives CDR1 LNHDA, CDR2 SQIVND (reference sequence). As DNA, the CDR3 is TGTGCCAGTACCCCTGGGACAGGGGCAGGGAATGAGCAGTTCTTC. Encoded protein: CASTPGTGAGNEQFF.

This rearrangement joins TRBV29-1 to TRBJ1-2, with 7 positions matching TRBD1. The V gene end was trimmed by 0 bases and the J gene end by 6 bases; junction bases not matched to a gene: 4. The CDR3 length is 13 residues. In germline, CDR1 is SQVTM, CDR2 ANQGSEA. CDR3 DNA: TGCAGCGTTGAAGATGGACAGGTGGATGGCTACACCTTC. Its protein is CSVEDGQVDGYTF.

This clonotype was picked up a small number of times. The chain recombines TRBV20-1 with TRBJ2-7, with D perhaps TRBD1 (7 bases). V gave up 6 bases and J gave up 7 bases, with 19 bases separating them. The CDR3 runs to 13 residues. In germline, CDR1 is DFQATT, CDR2 SNEGSKA (reference sequence). DNA for the CDR3: TGCAGTGCCAACCGACAGGGCGCGGGGGAGCAGTACTTC. Translation gives CSANRQGAGEQYF.